The T cell receptor beta chain under discussion was sequenced for a study of blood T cell repertoires in COVID-19. Trimming cost V 6 bases and J 6 bases; bases outside gene matches: 10. The germline CDR1 and CDR2 sequences are MNHEY and SMNVEV (reference sequence). The CDR3 length is 14 residues. TCRdb's copy holds only in-frame clones and misses some; the assay was immunoSEQ multiplex PCR. The sample contains 70,000 to 90,000 clones, 65% to 90% of which appear only once. This sequence originates from a man at least 80 years old with COVID-19, enrolled during active disease. The chain couples TRBV27 to TRBJ2-7; 8 nucleotides align to TRBD1. Source material: peripheral blood. DNA of the CDR3: TGTGCCAGCAGGAGTCTAGACAGGGGTTCCGAGCAGTACTTC. This translates into CASRSLDRGSEQYF.